This T cell receptor beta chain was sequenced for a study of OX40 agonist ivuxolimab in advanced cancers. Method: immunoSEQ multiplex PCR; TCRdb's copy keeps in-frame clones and lacks some. The sample has some 100,000 clones, almost 90% seen once. This CDR3 contains 14 residues. Germline V lookup: CDR1 MNHNY, CDR2 SVGAGI (reference sequence). J gave up 0 bases and V 6 bases, and 4 bases lay outside the gene matches. The chain joins TRBV6-6 to TRBJ1-1; 7 positions match TRBD1. The starting material was CD4+ or CD8+ T cells sorted from blood, obtained in a trial of the OX40 agonist ivuxolimab. The origin of this receptor is an adult with an advanced solid tumor such as melanoma, head and neck, liver or kidney cancer. CDR3 in amino acids: CASRTGTVNTEAFF. The CDR3 DNA reads TGTGCCAGCAGAACCGGGACAGTGAACACTGAAGCTTTCTTT.